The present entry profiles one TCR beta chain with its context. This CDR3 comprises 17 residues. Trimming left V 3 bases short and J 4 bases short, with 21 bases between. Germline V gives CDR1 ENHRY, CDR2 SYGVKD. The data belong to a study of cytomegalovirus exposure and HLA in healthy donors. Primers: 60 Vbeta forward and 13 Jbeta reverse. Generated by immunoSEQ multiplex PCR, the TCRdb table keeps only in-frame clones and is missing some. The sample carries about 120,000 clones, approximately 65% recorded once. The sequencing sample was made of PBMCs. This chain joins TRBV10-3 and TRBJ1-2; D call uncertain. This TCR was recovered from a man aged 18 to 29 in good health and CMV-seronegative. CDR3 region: CAISEIGQLVTGYGYTF. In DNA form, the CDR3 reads TGTGCCATCAGTGAAATTGGGCAGCTTGTAACCGGCTATGGCTACACCTTC.